The TCR beta chain described here comes from a study of blood T cell repertoires in COVID-19. Seattle's enrolled individuals joined amid active infection and were then monitored longitudinally. CDR1 SNHLY and CDR2 FYNNEI come from the germline V gene. V was pared by 8 bases and J by 0 bases, with 11 bases between. This CDR3 contains 14 residues. Original methodology: Reference gene primer amplification in the assay estimated nucleated cell counts. Data came from immunoSEQ multiplex PCR; TCRdb stores just in-frame clones and leaves some out. V and J calls and clone size are those listed in that table; D and trimming were worked out from the DNA. Of 200,000 to 250,000 clones listed, 70% to 90% were seen once; the top ten hold roughly 6.8%.

The clonotype comes from a woman aged 25 to 39 with COVID-19, enrolled during active disease. V is TRBV2 and J is TRBJ2-1; weak D call: TRBD1 (6 bases). Sequences were obtained from peripheral blood. CDR3 amino acids: CASETGFSYNEQFF. The CDR3 nucleotides are TGTGCCAGCGAGACAGGTTTCTCCTACAATGAGCAGTTCTTC.